This T cell receptor (beta chain) is drawn from a study of identical twins. Study findings and constraints: Models, which agreed with sharing between unrelated individuals, nonetheless underestimated the out-of-frame TCR alpha sharing seen in monozygotic twins. Twins' surplus sharing was weaker for beta out-of-frame sequences. Sequences that were out-of-frame, alpha and twin-shared displayed an excess of low generation probability.

A single record per CDR3 protein comes from TCRdb applying MiXCR to the 5' RACE reads. This sample has some 600,000 distinct CDR3 sequences, with around 7.4% found just once. The sample holds a few counts of this clonotype. Its antigen is undetermined. These data also formed part of another study, on yellow fever vaccine responses in identical twins.

This TCR came from a woman between 18 and 30 years old in good health. Sequences were obtained from PBMCs.

The CDR3, as DNA: TGTGCCAGCAGCCCTCGAGCGGGCCTAGCGGGGTCCTACAATGAGCAGTTCTTC. Its translation is CASSPRAGLAGSYNEQFF. The V gene is TRBV11-2, the J gene TRBJ2-1; TRBD2 agrees at 9 bases. With V trimmed by 5 bases and J by 1 base, 12 bases remained unmatched. The CDR3 covers 18 residues. Germline assignment: CDR1 SGHAT and CDR2 FQNNGV.